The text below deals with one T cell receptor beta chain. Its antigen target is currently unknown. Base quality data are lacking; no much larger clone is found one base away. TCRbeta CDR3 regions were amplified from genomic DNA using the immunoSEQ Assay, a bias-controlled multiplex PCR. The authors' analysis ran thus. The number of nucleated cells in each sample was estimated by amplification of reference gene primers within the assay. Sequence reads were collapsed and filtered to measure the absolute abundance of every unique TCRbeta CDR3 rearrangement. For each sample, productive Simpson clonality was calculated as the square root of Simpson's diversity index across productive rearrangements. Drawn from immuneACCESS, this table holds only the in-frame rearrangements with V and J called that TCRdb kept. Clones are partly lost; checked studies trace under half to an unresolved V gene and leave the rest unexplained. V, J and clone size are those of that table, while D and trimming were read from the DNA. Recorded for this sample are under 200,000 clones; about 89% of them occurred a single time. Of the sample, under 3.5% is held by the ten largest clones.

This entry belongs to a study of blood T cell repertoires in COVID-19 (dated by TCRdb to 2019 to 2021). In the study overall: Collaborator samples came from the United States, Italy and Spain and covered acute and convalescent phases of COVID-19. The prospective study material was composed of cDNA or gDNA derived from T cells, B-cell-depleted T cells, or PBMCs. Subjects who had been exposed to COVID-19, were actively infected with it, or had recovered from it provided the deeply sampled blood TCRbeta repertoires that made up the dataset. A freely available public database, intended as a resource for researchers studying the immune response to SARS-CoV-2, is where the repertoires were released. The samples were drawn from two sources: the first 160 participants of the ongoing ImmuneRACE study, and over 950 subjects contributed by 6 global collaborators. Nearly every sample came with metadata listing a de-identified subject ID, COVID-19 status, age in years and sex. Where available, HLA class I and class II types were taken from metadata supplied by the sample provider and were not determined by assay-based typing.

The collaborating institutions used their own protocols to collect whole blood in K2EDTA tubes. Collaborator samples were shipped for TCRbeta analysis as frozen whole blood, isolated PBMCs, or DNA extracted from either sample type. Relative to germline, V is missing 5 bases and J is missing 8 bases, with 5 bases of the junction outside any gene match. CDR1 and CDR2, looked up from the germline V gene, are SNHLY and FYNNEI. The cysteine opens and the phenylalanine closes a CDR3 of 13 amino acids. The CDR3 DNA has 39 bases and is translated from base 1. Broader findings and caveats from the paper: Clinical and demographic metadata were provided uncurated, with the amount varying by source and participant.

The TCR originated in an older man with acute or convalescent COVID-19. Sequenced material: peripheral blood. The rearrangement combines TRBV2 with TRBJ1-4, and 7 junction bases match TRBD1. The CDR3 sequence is CASSPDREEKLFF. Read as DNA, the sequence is TGTGCCAGCAGTCCAGACAGGGAGGAAAAACTGTTTTTT.